This TCR beta chain stems from a study of shared clonotypes between healthy human individuals (dated by TCRdb to 2018 to 2020). At the level of the whole study: The cohort included three men and two women between 18 and 49 years of age. For each donor, CD4 naive and CD4 memory were each run on three plates, CD8 naive on two plates, and CD8 memory on one plate. To estimate repertoire size and how much clonotype sharing occurs between individuals, the study deeply sequenced the blood TCR repertoires of five healthy adults. Per donor, leukapheresis produced somewhere between about 0.94 and 9.5 billion PBMCs. Libraries were prepared and TCR repertoires were sequenced by different laboratories using diverse techniques, in order to increase sequencing depth and limit assay-specific biases. The paper as a whole reports these results and caveats: Sampling was limited to blood, and TCR repertoires in tissue likely differ from TCR repertoires in blood. Approximately 5% of naive CD4, roughly 3.5% of naive CD8, 2.3% of memory CD4, and over 0.35% of memory CD8 clonotypes were shared across several donors. Based on pairwise subsampling, the degree of clonotype sharing among donors was expected to be affected by sequencing depth. The genetic and exposure-history diversity represented was limited by the small number of donors. Rarefaction of sorted-subset datasets indicated incomplete sequencing despite the large sequencing depth. Compared with non-shared clonotypes, clonotypes shared by all four sorted-subset donors had higher generation probabilities. Naive subsets generally had larger estimated clonotype richness than memory subsets did.

For the CD8 naive samples, CD45RO-negative cells were positively selected for CCR7, yielding a CD45RA+CCR7+ population from which TemRA cells were excluded. Donors were healthy HIV-negative adults with no recently reported acute infections or vaccinations. Every donor was a Caucasian adult living in Nashville, Tennessee, USA. Blood was obtained by leukapheresis, after which PBMCs were separated by Ficoll-Histopaque density gradient centrifugation and cryopreserved in liquid nitrogen vapor phase. Purity and quantity of every magnetically sorted T cell population were checked by analytical flow cytometry. From each sorted fraction, genomic DNA was isolated and quantified by UV absorbance on a Nanodrop 2000c. The germline V gene (reference sequence) specifies MNHEY as CDR1 and SMNVEV as CDR2. Inclusive of the bounding cysteine and phenylalanine, the CDR3 is 14 residues long. CDR3 DNA only is kept here, 42 bases in frame from base 1. From V the trimming removes 3 bases and from J it removes 7 bases, while the gene matches leave 5 bases of the junction unaccounted for.

In regard to this clone: The target of this receptor is not known. No base quality information exists; no much larger clone differs at one position.

TCR CDR3 regions were amplified from genomic DNA by multiplex PCR using the deep immunoSEQ assay. Extracted genomic DNA from each cell subset was spread evenly across all wells of several immunoSEQ 96-well plates, with each plate serving as a replicate. For sorted subsets, roughly 0.2 ug genomic DNA, equal to 30,000 to 35,000 T cell genomes, was loaded into each replicate PCR. Purified libraries were quantified with a Qubit 3.0 fluorometer, sized on a Bioanalyzer 2100, and re-quantified with the KAPA Library Quantification kit. Every immunoSEQ 96-well plate was sequenced on a dedicated single-read 150-cycle Illumina NextSeq 550 flow cell. Under the source paper's analysis protocol: Because the immunoSEQ output included only junctional sequences and no quality scores, the filtering could not be the same as the filtering used for full-length reads. To assign V/J genes and CDR3, sequences were annotated using PyIR, a Python wrapper for IgBLAST v1.9, with IMGT germline references. Reads were removed for weak V/J assignments (E-value above 1e-6), missing CDR3, stop codons, out-of-frame junctions, or ambiguous translated residues. V3J clonotypes were defined as sequences sharing the same inferred V gene, J gene, and CDR3 amino acid sequence. Percentage overlap between repertoires was calculated by dividing the number of shared unique clonotypes by the size of the smaller repertoire. Repertoire richness was assessed with RTK rarefaction, the Chao1 estimator, and Recon v2.1 estimates of unobserved clonotypes. Generation probabilities were computed with OLGA for all TCRbeta clonotypes obtained by the gDNA method from several donors. TCRdb obtained this table from immuneACCESS and retained in-frame rearrangements with V and J assigned. These tables miss some clones; where compared with another copy, unresolved V genes account for less than half of the shortfall, and the remainder is unexplained. Clone size and V and J calls were adopted from that table, with D and trimming inferred from the DNA. Across this sample there are roughly 2 million clones, with about 95% seen only once. The ten largest clones represent 1.1% of the sample.

The material sequenced was naive CD8+ T cells sorted from blood. The meaning of the sample's cell subset or site label: CD45RA+CCR7+. The TCR comes from a man younger than 30 in good health. The chain employs TRBV27 and TRBJ1-4, with 7 bases in between that match TRBD1. DNA sequence: TGTGCCAGCAGTTTTCAGGGGGAGACTGAAAAACTGTTTTTT. Its protein is CASSFQGETEKLFF.